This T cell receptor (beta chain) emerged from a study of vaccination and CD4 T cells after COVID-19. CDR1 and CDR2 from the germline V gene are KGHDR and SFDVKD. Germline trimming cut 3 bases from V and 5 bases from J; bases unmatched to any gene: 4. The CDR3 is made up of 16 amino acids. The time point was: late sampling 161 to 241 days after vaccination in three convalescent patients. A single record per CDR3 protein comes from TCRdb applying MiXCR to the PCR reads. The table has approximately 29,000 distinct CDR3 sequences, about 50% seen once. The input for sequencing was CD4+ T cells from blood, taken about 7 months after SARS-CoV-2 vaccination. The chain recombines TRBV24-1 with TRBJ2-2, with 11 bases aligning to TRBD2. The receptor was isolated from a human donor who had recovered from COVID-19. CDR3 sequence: CATSDLAGGETGELFF. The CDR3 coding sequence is TGTGCCACCAGTGATCTAGCGGGAGGTGAGACCGGGGAGCTGTTTTTT.